The rows below give T cell receptor beta chains drawn from one sample of a study of T cell responses to AZD1222 COVID-19 vaccine. Profiling relied on immunoSEQ multiplex PCR, and the TCRdb table lists in-frame clones only, not all of them. This sample has some 80,000 clones, with roughly 80% found just once. The sequencing used peripheral blood, collected 28 days after the second dose of the MenACWY control vaccine. These receptors were taken from an adult who received the MenACWY meningococcal vaccine as a control. CDR3s include the opening cysteine and the closing phenylalanine or tryptophan. The D gene is left open where the match is weak. Clone size is not always given. Where it is, it says once, few, many or a class for expanded clones.

d_call	v_call	clone_size	j_call	cdr3_nt	cdr3_aa
.	TRBV2	.	TRBJ2-5	TGTGCCAGCAGGGTCCGGGAGACCCAGTACTTC	CASRVRETQYF
TRBD1	TRBV19	.	TRBJ1-6	TGTGCCAGTTGGGACAGACGATATAATTCACCCCTCCACTTT	CASWDRRYNSPLHF
.	TRBV5-4	.	TRBJ1-6	TGTGCCAGCAGCTTACAGGTAACTGGAAATTCACCCCTCCACTTT	CASSLQVTGNSPLHF
TRBD2	TRBV29-1	.	TRBJ2-3	TGCAGCTTGGGACTAGCGGGAGATGGTACGCAGTATTTT	CSLGLAGDGTQYF
.	TRBV20-1	.	TRBJ2-1	TGCAGTGCTAGAGCTCCGTGGTTCTTC	CSARAPWFF
.	TRBV4-3	.	TRBJ2-1	TGCGCCAGCAGCCAAGACTTGGCCAGACACAATGAGCAGTTCTTC	CASSQDLARHNEQFF
TRBD1	TRBV29-1	.	TRBJ1-2	TGCAGCGTTGGACAGGGTGATGGCTACACCTTC	CSVGQGDGYTF
TRBD1	TRBV6-2/TRBV6-3	.	TRBJ2-7	TGTGCCAGCAGTTGGGGACAGGAGCAGTACTTC	CASSWGQEQYF
TRBD1	TRBV30	.	TRBJ1-1	TGTGCCTGGAGTCGAAGGGGGCAGCCGAACACTGAAGCTTTCTTT	CAWSRRGQPNTEAFF
.	TRBV29-1	.	TRBJ2-1	TGCAGCGTCTTCAGGGGCTACAATGAGCAGTTCTTC	CSVFRGYNEQFF
.	TRBV12-3/TRBV12-4	few	TRBJ1-1	TGTGCCAGCAGTTTGGGGGAGAACACTGAAGCTTTCTTT	CASSLGENTEAFF
TRBD1	TRBV7-9	few	TRBJ1-1	TGTGCCAGCAGCTTAGAGCGAGGGGACAGGGAAGCTTTCTTT	CASSLERGDREAFF
.	TRBV4-3	.	TRBJ2-3	TGCGCCAGCAGCCAAGAACTGAGAAATACGCAGTATTTT	CASSQELRNTQYF
.	TRBV7-9	.	TRBJ1-3	TGTGCCAGCAGCTTATTAACCGGGGCCTACGGAGACACCATATATTTT	CASSLLTGAYGDTIYF
.	TRBV27	.	TRBJ1-2	TGTGCCAGCAGAATGACAGGCGGCGATGGCTACACCTTC	CASRMTGGDGYTF
.	TRBV7-8	.	TRBJ2-7	TGTGCCAGCAGCTTAGATAAGGGCGTGAGATCCTACGAGCAGTACTTC	CASSLDKGVRSYEQYF
TRBD1	TRBV30	.	TRBJ1-1	TGTGCCTGGAGCGACCGACAGGGTGAAGCTTTCTTT	CAWSDRQGEAFF
.	TRBV12-3/TRBV12-4	once	TRBJ2-2	TGTGCCAGCGGGGCAGTCACACCCGGGGAGCTGTTTTTT	CASGAVTPGELFF
.	TRBV2	few	TRBJ2-2	TGTGCCAGCAGGGACGGAAGAAACACCGGGGAGCTGTTTTTT	CASRDGRNTGELFF
.	TRBV5-1	.	TRBJ2-1	TGCGCCAGCAGCCCTGGGACGCTGTACAATGAGCAGTTCTTC	CASSPGTLYNEQFF
TRBD2	TRBV5-4	.	TRBJ2-1	TGTGCCAGCAGCGCTGGGACTAGCGGGAGGGCCTACAATGAGCAGTTCTTC	CASSAGTSGRAYNEQFF
.	TRBV5-6	.	TRBJ2-5	TGTGCCAGCAGCTTCGGGGGCCAAGAGACCCAGTACTTC	CASSFGGQETQYF
TRBD2	TRBV6-5	few	TRBJ2-1	TGTGCCAGCGGGGGACTAGCATCGATTAATGAGCAGTTCTTC	CASGGLASINEQFF
.	TRBV30	.	TRBJ2-2	TGTGCCTGGACCTCAGGGGGGACGGCCACCGGGGAGCTGTTTTTT	CAWTSGGTATGELFF
.	TRBV6-5	.	TRBJ2-4	TGTGCCAGCACCCATCCGACAAATTGGAACATTCAGTACTTC	CASTHPTNWNIQYF
TRBD1	TRBV18	.	TRBJ2-7	TGTGCCAGCTCACGGGACAGGAGCTCCTACGAGCAGTACTTC	CASSRDRSSYEQYF
TRBD2	TRBV28	.	TRBJ2-7	TGTGCCAGCAGAAGAAGGAATTTAAGGACTAGCACCCTTGCCTACGAGCAGTACTTC	CASRRRNLRTSTLAYEQYF
TRBD1	TRBV28	.	TRBJ1-4	TGTGCCAGCTTAGACAGGGACAATGAAAAACTGTTTTTT	CASLDRDNEKLFF
.	TRBV5-1	.	TRBJ2-1	TGCGCCAGCAGCCAAACCATGCCTAGCGCCAGCTCCTACAATGAGCAGTTCTTC	CASSQTMPSASSYNEQFF
.	TRBV12-5	.	TRBJ2-1	TGTGCTAGTGGTTCCTCACTCAATGAGCAGTTCTTC	CASGSSLNEQFF
TRBD1	TRBV5-1	.	TRBJ2-7	TGCGCCAGCAGCCCAGGGCAGGGGGTGATCTACGAGCAGTACTTC	CASSPGQGVIYEQYF
.	TRBV6-1	.	TRBJ1-4	TGTGCCAGCAGTGAGGGGAAATGGTTTGAAAAACTGTTTTTT	CASSEGKWFEKLFF
.	TRBV12-3/TRBV12-4	.	TRBJ1-3	TGTGCCAGCAGCGCTCGGCCTGGAAACACCATATATTTT	CASSARPGNTIYF
TRBD2	TRBV6-5	.	TRBJ2-5	TGTGCCAGCACCGAAGGGGGACTAGCGGGAGAGACCCAGTACTTC	CASTEGGLAGETQYF
TRBD2	TRBV5-6	.	TRBJ2-1	TGTGCCAGCAGCTCCTGGACTAGCGGCCTCTCCTACAATGAGCAGTTCTTC	CASSSWTSGLSYNEQFF
TRBD1	TRBV5-1	.	TRBJ2-5	TGCGCCAGCAGCTTGGAGGCGGGACAGGGTTCCGAGACCCAGTACTTC	CASSLEAGQGSETQYF
.	TRBV9	few	TRBJ2-3	TGTGCCAGCAGCGTAGGGCAGGGGCAAAATACGCAGTATTTT	CASSVGQGQNTQYF
.	TRBV29-1	.	TRBJ2-1	TGCAGCGTTGGCTCTCAGGATCGGGGGCAGTTCTTC	CSVGSQDRGQFF
.	TRBV6-5	few	TRBJ1-4	TGTGCCTCCCAGGTACGATATGAAAAACTGTTTTTT	CASQVRYEKLFF
TRBD2	TRBV5-1	.	TRBJ2-5	TGCGCCAGCAGCTTGTTGGGCGGGGGGGCCTCGAGAGAGACCCAGTACTTC	CASSLLGGGASRETQYF
TRBD1	TRBV5-1	.	TRBJ1-1	TGCGCCAGCAGCCGGGACAGATTGAACACTGAAGCTTTCTTT	CASSRDRLNTEAFF
TRBD2	TRBV7-6	.	TRBJ2-1	TGTGCCAGCAGCTTCGGTAGGACTAGCGGGGGGGAGCAGTTCTTC	CASSFGRTSGGEQFF
TRBD1	TRBV6-5	few	TRBJ2-7	TGTGCCAGCAGTACTCGGACAGGGCATTACTACGAGCAGTACTTC	CASSTRTGHYYEQYF
.	TRBV3-1/TRBV3-2	.	TRBJ1-2	TGTGCCAGCAGCCAAGCAGACAACTATGGCTACACCTTC	CASSQADNYGYTF
.	TRBV19	.	TRBJ1-6	TGTGCCAGTAGTATAGGCCTGGGGGGTGACGGTTCACCCCTCCACTTT	CASSIGLGGDGSPLHF
.	TRBV2	few	TRBJ2-6	TGTGCCAGCAGGGACAGCGGGGCCAACGTCCTGACTTTC	CASRDSGANVLTF